Listed below are T cell receptor beta chains from one sample, sequenced in a study of blood T cell repertoires in COVID-19. Method: immunoSEQ multiplex PCR; TCRdb's copy keeps in-frame clones and lacks some. The repertoire holds fewer than 250,000 clones, approximately 84% seen once, with 2.5% to 3.5% in the top ten. Source material: PBMCs or T cells enriched from blood (not recorded which). Source of these receptors: a woman aged 30 to 39 who had recovered from COVID-19. Both conserved end residues are part of each CDR3. The D gene is left open where the match is weak. Size is stated for part of the rows, as once, few or many counts, or as a class when the clone is expanded.

d_call,j_call,v_call,clone_size,cdr3_nt,cdr3_aa
TRBD1,TRBJ1-2,TRBV6-1,.,TGTGCCAGCAGTGAAGCGGTCAGGGGGGTTGGCTACACCTTC,CASSEAVRGVGYTF
TRBD1,TRBJ1-2,TRBV6-6,.,TGTGCCAGCAGTGCTGACAGGGGGCCTCGCTATGGCTACACCTTC,CASSADRGPRYGYTF
.,TRBJ1-1,TRBV28,.,TGTGCCAGCAGTTTAGGGCACCCGAACACTGAAGCTTTCTTT,CASSLGHPNTEAFF
TRBD1,TRBJ2-7,TRBV18,.,TGTGCCAGCTCACCAGGGACAGGACCTTACGAGCAGTACTTC,CASSPGTGPYEQYF
.,TRBJ2-2,TRBV21-1,once,TGTGCCAGCAGCTCCCTGCAGGGAGGGCACACCGGGGAGCTGTTTTTT,CASSSLQGGHTGELFF
TRBD1,TRBJ1-2,TRBV19,few,TGTGCCAGTACCATACGGACAGGGGGCCTCTATGGCTACACCTTC,CASTIRTGGLYGYTF
.,TRBJ2-3,TRBV19,.,TGTGCCAGTAGTTCCCCCCGGGACATGGGCACAGATACGCAGTATTTT,CASSSPRDMGTDTQYF
.,TRBJ1-2,TRBV14,.,TGTGCCAGCAGCCAAGGCCCAGGGTATGGCTACACCTTC,CASSQGPGYGYTF
TRBD1,TRBJ1-1,TRBV27,.,TGTGCCAGCAGTTCTTGGGACAGCGATGGAGCTTTCTTT,CASSSWDSDGAFF
.,TRBJ2-3,TRBV7-3,.,TGTGCCAGCAGCTTATGGGGCGGTGGAGATACGCAGTATTTT,CASSLWGGGDTQYF
.,TRBJ1-1,TRBV19,.,TGTGCCAGTAGTATGGGAAGGCGGGCGCGGGACGCCGAAAACACTGAAGCTTTCTTT,CASSMGRRARDAENTEAFF
.,TRBJ1-2,TRBV27,.,TGTGCCAGCAGTTTTCATTTACCTACCCCGGTCGGGAGGGATGGCTACACCTTC,CASSFHLPTPVGRDGYTF
TRBD2,TRBJ2-1,TRBV5-4,.,TGTGCCAGCAGGCTCGGGACTAGCGGGATCAATGAGCAGTTCTTC,CASRLGTSGINEQFF
TRBD1,TRBJ1-4,TRBV5-1,.,TGCGCCAGCAGCACGGGACAGGCGGGATTTAGTGAAAAACTGTTTTTT,CASSTGQAGFSEKLFF
.,TRBJ1-4,TRBV3-1/TRBV3-2,.,TGTGCCAGCAGCCAGGCGCAGGGCCGAGAAAAACTGTTTTTT,CASSQAQGREKLFF